This TCR beta chain was documented in a study of T cell responses to AZD1222 COVID-19 vaccine. Assay used: immunoSEQ multiplex PCR; TCRdb lists only in-frame clones, some missing. The sample records roughly 110,000 clones, roughly 90% being singletons. Comments on this clone: Its matching antigen is unknown.

Study-level points and caveats: Seropositive at baseline were only five or six AZD1222 recipients.

Here the sequenced sample was peripheral blood, taken 28 days after the second AZD1222 dose. The TCR originated in an adult who received the AZD1222 COVID-19 vaccine.

This CDR3 reads CASSRRQERTGELFF. CDR3 nucleotide sequence: TGTGCCAGCAGCCGAAGACAGGAGAGAACCGGGGAGCTGTTTTTT. The chain has TRBV7-8 and TRBJ2-2; tentatively, D is TRBD1 (6 bases). Germline V CDR1 and CDR2: SGHVS, FQNEAQ. The CDR3 extends over 15 amino acids. The V and J ends lost 5 bases and 5 bases respectively, with 15 bases between them. Full variable domain (missing parts from reference TRBV7-8 and TRBJ2-2): GAGVSQSPRYKVAKRGQDVALRCDPISGHVSLFWYQQALGQGPEFLTYFQNEAQLDKSGLPSDRFFAERPEGSVSTLKIQRTQQEDSAVYLCASSRRQERTGELFFGEGSRLTVL.